The rows below give T cell receptor beta chains drawn from one sample of a study of CD8 T cells in ankylosing spondylitis. TCRdb re-called the 5' RACE reads with MiXCR, one entry per CDR3 protein. The table has approximately 250,000 distinct CDR3 sequences, 10% to 13% seen once. The sample taken for sequencing was blood, either unsorted or a sorted T cell fraction (not recorded which). The receptors come from a male donor with ankylosing spondylitis or in good health (not recorded which). The CDR3 runs from the conserved cysteine through the conserved F or W. The D gene is left open where the match is weak. Clone size is not always given. Where it is, it says once, few, many or a class for expanded clones.

clone_size,j_call,v_call,cdr3_length,d_call,cdr3_nt,cdr3_aa
.,TRBJ2-3,TRBV14,14,.,TGTGCCAGCAGCCAGCGAACCTATGAAGATACGCAGTATTTT,CASSQRTYEDTQYF
many,TRBJ1-5,TRBV11-2,13,.,TGTGCCAGCAGCACAGGTCTTAGTCAGCCCCAGCATTTT,CASSTGLSQPQHF
.,TRBJ2-6,TRBV12-3/TRBV12-4,15,.,TGTGCCAGTGAGGGCGTTAGCTCTGGGGCCAACGTCCTGACTTTC,CASEGVSSGANVLTF
many,TRBJ1-6,TRBV12-3/TRBV12-4,17,TRBD1,TGTGCCAGCAGGGACCGGACAGGCGGGTCCTATAATTCACCCCTCCACTTT,CASRDRTGGSYNSPLHF
.,TRBJ2-7,TRBV7-9,16,.,TGTGCCAGCAGCCGACCGTCGGGTGGGGAGACCTACGAGCAGTACTTC,CASSRPSGGETYEQYF
many,TRBJ1-1,TRBV5-1,15,.,TGCGCCAGCAGCGCCGGTGAGGCGGGGAACACTGAAGCTTTCTTT,CASSAGEAGNTEAFF
many,TRBJ1-3,TRBV12-3/TRBV12-4,15,.,TGTGCCAGCAGTTTCCGTAAGGGTGGTGGAAACACCATATATTTT,CASSFRKGGGNTIYF
many,TRBJ1-1,TRBV21-1,12,.,TGTGCCAGCACCCTATTCGGATGGGAAGCTTTCTTT,CASTLFGWEAFF
few,TRBJ2-3,TRBV7-7,16,.,TGTGCCAGCAGCCCCCCCCGAGGGGAAGGGGCAGATACGCAGTATTTT,CASSPPRGEGADTQYF
few,TRBJ2-3,TRBV29-1,12,.,TGCAGCGTTGACCGAGGCGCAGATACGCAGTATTTT,CSVDRGADTQYF
few,TRBJ2-1,TRBV12-3/TRBV12-4,15,TRBD2,TGTGCCAGCAGTTTAGGCACTAGCGGGGCGGGTGAGCAGTTCTTC,CASSLGTSGAGEQFF
many,TRBJ2-6,TRBV5-1,15,.,TGCGCCAGCAGCTTGACAGGTCTTGGGTCCAACGTCCTGACTTTC,CASSLTGLGSNVLTF
many,TRBJ2-1,TRBV12-3/TRBV12-4,13,.,TGTGCCAGCAGAGCCACAGGGAACAATGAGCAGTTCTTC,CASRATGNNEQFF
many,TRBJ1-4,TRBV4-2,17,.,TGTGCCAGCAGCCAAGGCGGATTTGGGGGTATTCTTGAAAAACTGTTTTTT,CASSQGGFGGILEKLFF
many,TRBJ1-1,TRBV30,12,.,TGTGCCTGGAGTGTCGCGTACACTGAAGCTTTCTTT,CAWSVAYTEAFF
many,TRBJ2-7,TRBV12-3/TRBV12-4,11,TRBD1,TGTGCCAGCACCAGGGGGTACGAGCAGTACTTC,CASTRGYEQYF
many,TRBJ2-2,TRBV12-3/TRBV12-4,11,.,TGTGCCAGCATGAGGGGCGGGGAGCTGTTTTTT,CASMRGGELFF
many,TRBJ2-7,TRBV5-1,14,TRBD1,TGCGCCAGCAGCTTTCAGGGGGCTTCCTACGAGCAGTACTTC,CASSFQGASYEQYF
many,TRBJ2-5,TRBV5-1,13,.,TGCGCCAGCAGCTACGGACAGAAAGAGACCCAGTACTTC,CASSYGQKETQYF
many,TRBJ2-7,TRBV7-8,15,TRBD1,TGTGCCAGCAGTCCGGGACAGGGATATAGTTACGAGCAGTACTTC,CASSPGQGYSYEQYF